These 31 T cell receptor beta chains were all obtained from the same sample, sequenced in a study of a mutant IDH1 vaccine in newly diagnosed glioma. The antigens for these receptors are not known. Sequencing used immunoSEQ multiplex PCR; TCRdb keeps in-frame clones, though not all of them. The table lists almost 30,000 clones, 87% of them singletons. This sample's time point: week 5, during vaccination. Vaccination comprised doses that each held 300 ug of mutant IDH1 20-mer peptide, plus topical imiquimod. The sample here was peripheral blood mononuclear cells (PBMCs), taken from a glioma patient whose treatment included an IDH1 peptide vaccine. Receptors originate from a woman in her thirties or forties with glioma. Some clones in this sample may be carry-over from other donors' samples.

The chain carries TRBV7-2 and TRBJ2-7, with 12 nucleotides matching TRBD2. The CDR3 is 14 amino acids. V lost 3 bases, J lost 4 bases, and 1 base stayed unmatched. CDR1 SGHTA and CDR2 FQGNSA come from the germline V gene. The CDR3 sequence: CASSFGLAGYEQYF. The CDR3 DNA reads TGTGCCAGCAGCTTCGGACTAGCGGGATACGAGCAGTACTTC.

The rearrangement joins TRBV21-1 to TRBJ2-7. TRBV21-1 is annotated as a pseudogene. This CDR3 has 17 amino acids. This CDR3 reads CASSKVDSAFRSYEQYF. Written as DNA, the CDR3 is TGTGCCAGCAGCAAAGTGGATTCGGCGTTTCGCTCCTACGAGCAGTACTTC.

The chain is built from TRBV7-8 and TRBJ1-2, with D hard to call. In germline, CDR1 is SGHVS, CDR2 FQNEAQ. With 2 bases removed from V and 5 bases from J, the gap between germline ends came to 9 bases. There are 13 residues in the CDR3. CDR3 sequence: CASSLLAGYGYTF. For the CDR3, the DNA is TGTGCCAGCAGCTTACTGGCGGGATATGGCTACACCTTC.

The chain has TRBV9 and TRBJ2-7; 10 bases line up with TRBD1. Looked up from germline, CDR1 is SGDLS and CDR2 is YYNGEE. V was pared by 3 bases and J by 5 bases, with 11 bases of the junction left unmatched. This CDR3 is 16 amino acids long. DNA for the CDR3: TGTGCCAGCAGCGCTGGGACAGGGGTAAGAAAGGACGAGCAGTACTTC. It is translated as CASSAGTGVRKDEQYF.

The rearrangement links TRBV7-9 to TRBJ2-6, with D possibly being TRBD2 (8 bases). Trimming stripped 5 bases from V and 4 bases from J, with 21 bases between. Germline CDR1 is SEHNR and CDR2 is FQNEAQ (reference sequence). The CDR3 consists of 18 residues. In nucleotides, the CDR3 is TGTGCCAGCAGCCCGGGGGGGGCCGACAGGGCGGGGGCCAACGTCCTGACTTTC. The encoded protein is CASSPGGADRAGANVLTF.

The CDR3 protein is CAISEPTQGENYGYTF. The CDR3 nucleotides read TGTGCCATCAGTGAGCCGACGCAGGGGGAGAACTATGGCTACACCTTC. The rearrangement uses TRBV10-3 and TRBJ1-2, with TRBD1 matching 7 bases. V gave up 2 bases and J gave up 2 bases; unmatched junction bases: 8. CDR1 and CDR2 from the germline V gene are ENHRY and SYGVKD. The CDR3 sequence is 16 residues long.

The rearrangement links TRBV19 to TRBJ1-3; D gene ambiguous. CDR1 is LNHDA, CDR2 SQIVND, per germline (reference sequence). With 7 bases removed from V and 4 bases from J, the gap between germline ends came to 8 bases. CDR3 length equals 12 residues. The CDR3 coding sequence is TGTGCCAGTACCTCACCGGGAAACACCATATATTTT. Translated: CASTSPGNTIYF.

The V and J genes are TRBV19 and TRBJ1-1, with no clear D. CDR3 length: 11 residues. CDR1 and CDR2 (germline): LNHDA, SQIVND (reference sequence). The V and J ends lost 1 base and 11 bases respectively, with 8 bases between them. The CDR3 reads CASSIGETAFF. CDR3 sequence (DNA): TGTGCCAGTAGTATAGGGGAAACGGCTTTCTTT. Full variable domain (remainder filled in from reference TRBV19 and TRBJ1-1): DGGITQSPKYLFRKEGQNVTLSCEQNLNHDAMYWYRQDPGQGLRLIYYSQIVNDFQKGDIAEGYSVSREKKESFPLTVTSAQKNPTAFYLCASSIGETAFFGQGTRLTVV.

The chain uses TRBV11-2 and TRBJ2-2; D unresolved. Germline CDR1 SGHAT, CDR2 FQNNGV. The CDR3 is 12 residues long. V gave up 7 bases and J gave up 2 bases, with 5 bases separating them. CDR3 nucleotide sequence: TGTGCCAGCACCATAAACACCGGGGAGCTGTTTTTT. Amino acids: CASTINTGELFF.

The gene calls are TRBV28 and TRBJ1-2; a possible D gene is TRBD1 (5 bases). The germline CDR1 and CDR2 sequences are MDHEN and SYDVKM. The CDR3 has 11 amino acids. The ends were cut back, 6 bases at V and 9 bases at J, with 11 bases in the middle. The CDR3 protein is CASRQAHRYTF. CDR3 sequence (DNA): TGTGCCAGCAGACAGGCCCATCGCTACACCTTC.

The chain links TRBV13 to TRBJ2-7; 9 bases line up with TRBD1. This CDR3 is 17 amino acids long. J was trimmed by 2 bases and V by 4 bases; bases with no gene match: 12. Per germline, CDR1 PRHDT and CDR2 FYEKMQ (reference sequence). CDR3 protein: CASSSDGQGFPAYEQYF. The CDR3 nucleotides read TGTGCCAGCAGCTCCGACGGACAGGGGTTTCCCGCCTACGAGCAGTACTTC.

The chain is built from TRBV7-9 and TRBJ1-2; tentatively, D is TRBD1 (5 bases). This CDR3 contains 14 residues. Germline CDR1 reads SEHNR; CDR2 reads FQNEAQ (reference sequence). V shed 5 bases and J shed 4 bases, with 14 bases lying between them. CDR3: CASSRNAGLYGYTF. In DNA form, the CDR3 reads TGTGCCAGCAGCCGGAACGCGGGGCTCTATGGCTACACCTTC.

The chain links TRBV5-1 to TRBJ2-7; possible D gene TRBD2, 5 bases. The germline V and J ends were trimmed by 4 bases and 2 bases, with 13 bases remaining between them. Looked up from germline, CDR1 is SGHRS and CDR2 is YFSETQ. This CDR3 has 14 amino acids. For the CDR3, the DNA is TGCGCCAGCAGCGCGGAGGACGGGACCTACGAGCAGTACTTC. It codes for CASSAEDGTYEQYF. Looking up the rest from reference TRBV5-1 and TRBJ2-7 gives the full variable domain: KAGVTQTPRYLIKTRGQQVTLSCSPISGHRSVSWYQQTPGQGLQFLFEYFSETQRNKGNFPGRFSGRQFSNSRSEMNVSTLELGDSALYLCASSAEDGTYEQYFGPGTRLTVT.

The gene calls are TRBV15 and TRBJ2-1; D is perhaps TRBD2 (5 bases). The CDR3 is 13 residues long. CDR1 LNHNV and CDR2 YYDKDF come from the germline V gene (reference sequence). V was cut by 1 base and J by 9 bases, with 10 bases left in between. This chain's CDR3 is CATSRGNSGEQFF. In DNA, the CDR3 is TGTGCCACCAGCAGAGGGAACAGCGGTGAGCAGTTCTTC. Complete variable domain (other parts from reference TRBV15 and TRBJ2-1): DAMVIQNPRYQVTQFGKPVTLSCSQTLNHNVMYWYQQKSSQAPKLLFHYYDKDFNNEADTPDNFQSRRPNTSFCFLDIRSPGLGDTAMYLCATSRGNSGEQFFGPGTRLTVL.

In its sample, this clone was seen once. The V call is TRBV5-8, the J call TRBJ1-2; maybe TRBD1 (5 bases). Germline V gene lookup returns CDR1 SGHTS and CDR2 YDEGEE. V dropped 2 bases and J dropped 4 bases, with 9 bases sitting between them. The CDR3 extends over 13 amino acids. The CDR3 is CASSFGATYGYTF. The CDR3 DNA follows: TGTGCCAGCAGCTTTGGGGCAACCTATGGCTACACCTTC.

The J gene is TRBJ2-5, the V gene TRBV7-2, with no clear D. The V end was cut by 0 bases, the J end by 5 bases, with 7 bases between. Germline V gene data show CDR1 as SGHTA and CDR2 as FQGNSA. This CDR3 contains 13 residues. In DNA form, the CDR3 reads TGTGCCAGCAGCTTAGCGGCTGGGGAGACCCAGTACTTC. As protein: CASSLAAGETQYF.

This chain joins TRBV19 and TRBJ1-2; D is ambiguous. Germline V lookup: CDR1 LNHDA, CDR2 SQIVND (reference sequence). Trimming took off 5 bases at V and 4 bases at J, with 20 bases between the two ends. The length of the CDR3 is 16 residues. For the CDR3, the DNA is TGTGCCAGTAGTCCGATGACCGTTATGGGTTCCTATGGCTACACCTTC. It translates to CASSPMTVMGSYGYTF.

This sequence joins TRBV29-1 and TRBJ2-3; D is possibly TRBD2 (5 bases). The germline gives CDR1 SQVTM, CDR2 ANQGSEA. The CDR3 has 12 residues. V lost 8 bases and J lost 0, with 9 bases in between. The CDR3 bases are TGCAGCATTAGCGCTAGCACAGATACGCAGTATTTT. Translating gives CSISASTDTQYF.

This chain connects TRBV5-8 to TRBJ1-2, with 9 bases fitting TRBD1. J lost 6 bases, V lost 7 bases, and 10 bases had no gene match. The germline CDR1 and CDR2 sequences are SGHTS and YDEGEE. The CDR3 has 14 residues. CDR3 coding DNA: TGTGCCAGCTCCCGTCGGACAGGGGTCGATGGCTACACCTTC. Encoded protein: CASSRRTGVDGYTF.

V gene TRBV7-9 combines with J gene TRBJ2-5; no clear D. V lost 5 bases to trimming and J lost 5 bases, with 9 bases between them. This CDR3 is 12 amino acids long. Germline lookup yields CDR1 SEHNR and CDR2 FQNEAQ (reference sequence). The CDR3 DNA is TGTGCCAGCAGCCCGACGCGGGAGACCCAGTACTTC. Amino acid sequence: CASSPTRETQYF.

The CDR3 loop reads CASFRGAFDLQAFF. CDR3 DNA sequence: TGTGCCAGCTTCAGGGGTGCCTTTGACCTGCAGGCTTTCTTT. V is TRBV2 and J is TRBJ1-1, with D possibly TRBD1 on 6 matching bases. Trimming pared 8 bases from V and 11 bases from J, leaving 24 bases between. The CDR3 sequence is 14 residues long. The germline gives CDR1 SNHLY, CDR2 FYNNEI.

This clone was detected only a few times. At the DNA level, this CDR3 is encoded by other sequences in the same sample as well. The genes are TRBV7-6 and TRBJ2-7; 9 nucleotides align to TRBD1. The CDR3 is 14 residues long. Looked up from germline, CDR1 is SGHVS and CDR2 is FNYEAQ. With V trimmed by 5 bases and J by 5 bases, 7 bases remained unmatched. The CDR3 DNA reads TGTGCCAGCAGCCTGGGACAGGGTGGTAACGAGCAGTACTTC. This codes for CASSLGQGGNEQYF.

Only one count was recorded for this clone. The rearrangement links TRBV19 to TRBJ1-5; no firm D call. This CDR3 contains 14 residues. CDR1 and CDR2 (germline): LNHDA, SQIVND (reference sequence). V was trimmed by 3 bases and J by 0 bases, leaving 6 bases between them. The CDR3 DNA reads TGTGCCAGTAGTATCGAGGTTAGCAATCAGCCCCAGCATTTT. Its translation: CASSIEVSNQPQHF.

The rearrangement links TRBV2 to TRBJ2-3; D uncertain. The CDR3 consists of 11 residues. V lost 8 bases and J lost 5, with 8 bases in between. CDR1 is SNHLY and CDR2 is FYNNEI in the germline V gene. CDR3 DNA: TGTGCCAGCCGTCTAGGAGATACGCAGTATTTT. This translates into CASRLGDTQYF.

This chain links TRBV25-1 with TRBJ1-2; D remains unclear. The CDR3 has 16 amino acids. V was trimmed by 7 bases and J by 0 bases, leaving 18 bases between them. CDR1 and CDR2 from the germline V gene are MGHDK and SYGVNS. The CDR3 loop is CASIVERHASNYGYTF. DNA of the CDR3: TGTGCCAGCATCGTCGAGAGACATGCCTCTAACTATGGCTACACCTTC.

The rearrangement uses TRBV18 and TRBJ2-2, with TRBD2 matching 7 bases. The CDR3 has 15 residues. CDR1 KGHSH and CDR2 LQKENI come from the germline V gene. J was trimmed by 2 bases and V by 3 bases; bases with no gene match: 3. The CDR3 sequence is CASSPRGDNTGELFF. The CDR3 DNA is TGTGCCAGCTCACCTCGGGGGGATAACACCGGGGAGCTGTTTTTT.

This chain links TRBV7-9 with TRBJ1-2; possibly TRBD1 for D (5 bases). The CDR3 runs to 14 residues. V was pared by 9 bases and J by 4 bases, with 18 bases between. The germline V gene has CDR1 SEHNR and CDR2 FQNEAQ (reference sequence). CDR3 protein: CASKQSQAFYGYTF. CDR3 nucleotide sequence: TGTGCCAGTAAACAATCACAGGCTTTCTATGGCTACACCTTC.

The chain links TRBV7-2 to TRBJ2-5; TRBD1 might be the D (6 bases). Germline CDR1 is SGHTA and CDR2 is FQGNSA. The CDR3 loop spans 16 amino acids. The ends were cut back, 1 base at V and 5 bases at J, with 17 bases in the middle. The CDR3 DNA reads TGTGCCAGCAGCTTAGTAGGCAGGGGTCCGGAGGAGACCCAGTACTTC. Amino acids: CASSLVGRGPEETQYF.

The V and J genes are TRBV21-1 and TRBJ2-7; the table's D gene call, TRBD1, was not cross checked with the DNA. TRBV21-1 is assigned pseudogene status. The CDR3 has 15 amino acids. CDR3 DNA: TGTGCCAGCAGGCGTACCTTGGACAGGGGTGACGAGCAGTACTTC. Its translation: CASRRTLDRGDEQYF.

The chain couples TRBV7-2 to TRBJ1-2, with D perhaps matching TRBD1 (5 bases). The germline CDR1 and CDR2 sequences are SGHTA and FQGNSA. The CDR3 length is 13 residues. V shed 5 bases and J shed 2 bases, with 9 bases lying between them. The CDR3 DNA sequence: TGTGCCAGCAGCCAGGGTTTCAACTATGGCTACACCTTC. Translated, it gives CASSQGFNYGYTF.

The chain links TRBV4-3 to TRBJ2-7; a possible D gene is TRBD1 (5 bases). Germline V gives CDR1 LGHNA, CDR2 YSLEER. The V end lost 0 bases, the J end lost 2 bases, and 11 bases lay between the germline ends. There are 15 residues in the CDR3. In nucleotides, the CDR3 is TGCGCCAGCAGCCAAGAAGGGGAAGGGCCCTACGAGCAGTACTTC. Its protein is CASSQEGEGPYEQYF.